Listed below are T cell receptor beta chains from one sample, sequenced in a study of cytomegalovirus exposure and HLA in healthy donors. Sequencing used immunoSEQ multiplex PCR; TCRdb keeps in-frame clones, though not all of them. The top ten hold 5% to 6% of the sample, which has 200,000 to 300,000 clones, around 80% seen once. The sequenced sample was PBMCs. These receptor sequences come from a middle-aged woman in good health and CMV-seropositive. Both conserved end residues are part of each CDR3. D genes are given only for firm matches. Expanded clones get a size class; other rows say once, few or many, or leave the size out.

TRBV19,TRBD1,.,TRBJ2-7,TGTGCCAGTAGCCGGGACAGGGCCTCCTACGAGCAGTACTTC,CASSRDRASYEQYF
TRBV19,.,.,TRBJ1-5,TGTGCCAGCGGGGGGCGGGCAGAGCCCTGGCCCCAGCATTTT,CASGGRAEPWPQHF
TRBV30,.,once,TRBJ1-1,TGTGCCTGGAGTGTCTTTGGAGGGTTGGCTGAAGCTTTCTTT,CAWSVFGGLAEAFF
TRBV19,TRBD1,once,TRBJ1-1,TGTGCCAGTCGAGGACCGGGACAGGGGAGGTTGGGAGCTTTCTTT,CASRGPGQGRLGAFF
TRBV27,.,.,TRBJ2-1,TGTGCCAGCAGTTTATCTAGTACGCCGTTCTACAATGAGCAGTTCTTC,CASSLSSTPFYNEQFF
TRBV5-1,.,.,TRBJ1-2,TGCGCCAGCAGTCGGGACGGTAGCGGGGAGTATGGCTACACCTTC,CASSRDGSGEYGYTF
TRBV5-4,TRBD2,.,TRBJ2-5,TGTGCCAGCAGCCAGGGGACTAGCGGGAGAATTCAGCAGTACTTC,CASSQGTSGRIQQYF
TRBV4-2,.,.,TRBJ1-5,TGTGCCAGCAGCCAAGATCTCAATCAGCCCCAGCATTTT,CASSQDLNQPQHF
TRBV29-1,.,.,TRBJ2-1,TGCAGCGTCGACTTCTACAATGAGCAGTTCTTC,CSVDFYNEQFF
TRBV2,TRBD2,.,TRBJ2-1,TGTGCCAGCAGTGAAGCACAACTAGCGGGAGGCAATGAGCAGTTCTTC,CASSEAQLAGGNEQFF
TRBV5-1,.,.,TRBJ2-7,TGCGCCAGCAGCCGAGCGCTTGGAGGGGTCCACGAGCAGTACTTC,CASSRALGGVHEQYF
TRBV28,.,.,TRBJ2-5,TGTGCCAGCAGCCCCAGGGTTTGGCAGACCCAGTACTTC,CASSPRVWQTQYF
TRBV4-2,TRBD2,.,TRBJ2-7,TGTGCCAGCAGCCAAGACGGGGGGGGAACACCCTACGAGCAGTACTTC,CASSQDGGGTPYEQYF
TRBV30,.,.,TRBJ1-1,TGTGCCTGGAGTGCGCGGGGTAACACTGAAGCTTTCTTT,CAWSARGNTEAFF
TRBV7-6,TRBD2,.,TRBJ2-2,TGTGCCAGCAGCTTGGGACTAGCGGGGGCGAACACCGGGGAGCTGTTTTTT,CASSLGLAGANTGELFF
TRBV7-2,.,.,TRBJ1-2,TGTGCCAGCAGCCTCTCAAGCAGCGGAGGCTACACCTTC,CASSLSSSGGYTF
TRBV4-3,.,.,TRBJ2-1,TGCGCCAGCAGCCAAGATCTCCCGGTGCTGGATGAGCAGTTCTTC,CASSQDLPVLDEQFF
TRBV6-6,TRBD1,.,TRBJ2-5,TGTGCCAGCAGTTACTCCGGACAGGGGAAAGAGACCCAGTACTTC,CASSYSGQGKETQYF
TRBV29-1,.,.,TRBJ1-3,TGCAGCGTTACCCGGAGGGGAGCTGGAAACACCATATATTTT,CSVTRRGAGNTIYF
TRBV29-1,.,.,TRBJ1-2,TGCAGCGTTGAATCAACAGGGTTCCAGGGCTACACCTTC,CSVESTGFQGYTF
TRBV30,TRBD1,.,TRBJ2-7,TGTGCCTGGAGTGGGACAGGGCACTACGAGCAGTACTTC,CAWSGTGHYEQYF
TRBV7-9,.,.,TRBJ2-7,TGTGCCAGCAGCTTAGCCCAGGGGGGATCCTACGAGCAGTACTTC,CASSLAQGGSYEQYF
TRBV5-1,.,.,TRBJ2-2,TGCGCCAGCAGCTTGTTTACCCTGGAGGCCGGGGAGCTGTTTTTT,CASSLFTLEAGELFF
TRBV9,TRBD2,once,TRBJ2-5,TGTGCCAGCAGCGCGACAAGACTAGCAGGAGAGACCCAGTACTTC,CASSATRLAGETQYF
TRBV5-1,.,.,TRBJ1-2,TGCGCCAGCAGCGCGGCGCTGGACTATGGCTACACCTTC,CASSAALDYGYTF
TRBV7-2,.,once,TRBJ1-2,TGTGCCAGCAGCTTAGGCCCCGGGACTTTCTCGGGGACCTTC,CASSLGPGTFSGTF
TRBV18,TRBD1,.,TRBJ1-5,TGTGCCAGCTCACCTGGGACAGGGCGAAATCAGCCCCAGCATTTT,CASSPGTGRNQPQHF
TRBV18,.,.,TRBJ1-1,TGTGCCAGCTCACCGGAGACCCCGAACCTGAACACTGAAGCTTTCTTT,CASSPETPNLNTEAFF
TRBV4-3,.,many,TRBJ1-6,TGCGCCAGCAGCCAGGAAGGGGCCAAGGGTTCACCCCTCCACTTT,CASSQEGAKGSPLHF
TRBV10-3,TRBD2,.,TRBJ2-1,TGTGCCATCAGTGAGTCGAATTCGCGACTAGCGGGAAGGGAGCAGTTCTTC,CAISESNSRLAGREQFF
TRBV15,.,.,TRBJ2-2,TGTGCCACCAGCAGCCTAGAGTTAGTATCGGTTGTACGCACCGGGGAGCTGTTTTTT,CATSSLELVSVVRTGELFF
TRBV5-6,TRBD2,once,TRBJ2-5,TGTGCCAGCAGCTTGTTCGGGGGGGCCCATCGGGAGACCCAGTACTTC,CASSLFGGAHRETQYF
TRBV19,.,.,TRBJ1-1,TGTGCCAGTAGTGCCGTGGGGGGTAACACTGAAGCTTTCTTT,CASSAVGGNTEAFF
TRBV29-1,.,.,TRBJ2-7,TGCAGCGTTGAGTCAGGGGCACTCGAGCAGTACTTC,CSVESGALEQYF